The 29 T cell receptor beta chains below all came from one sample that was sequenced in a study of T cell repertoires in cytomegalovirus infection (dated by TCRdb to 2018 to 2020). Their antigens are not known. TCRdb records Illumina HiSeq 1500 as the sequencer. Using fastp at Q25 and MiXCR, TCRdb reprocessed the public reads and kept productive beta chains. Each CDR3 protein gets just one entry, which takes the most common genes and DNA from the rows behind it. Within this sample are around 71,000 distinct CDR3 sequences, with around 20% of them counted one time only. The ten largest clones take up approximately 68% of the sample. Reading the label with the study, this specimen's treatment or condition is: in vitro stimulation with specific CMV peptide epitopes to enrich CMV-specific T cells. The source was CD8+ T cells from cultured PBMCs, collected from culture after CMV antigen stimulation. All receptors derive from a human donor in good health (CMV status not recorded). Some clones in this sample may be carry-over from other donors' samples.

This clonotype was recorded many times. This chain connects TRBV28 to TRBJ2-7; D uncertain. Per the germline V gene, CDR1 is MDHEN and CDR2 is SYDVKM. V was cut by 5 bases and J by 0 bases, with 8 bases left in between. This CDR3 is 13 amino acids long. For the CDR3, the DNA is TGTGCCAGCAGTCTGTTCGGCTCCTACGAGCAGTACTTC. It codes for CASSLFGSYEQYF.

J is TRBJ2-7 and V is TRBV10-3; TRBD1 agrees at 7 bases. This CDR3 comprises 14 residues. The V gene end was trimmed by 1 base and the J gene end by 6 bases; junction bases not matched to a gene: 6. The germline V gene encodes CDR1 ENHRY and CDR2 SYGVKD. CDR3 nucleotides: TGTGCCATCAGTGAGTTGGACAGGCCCCTCGAGCAGTACTTC. Its protein product is CAISELDRPLEQYF.

The J gene is TRBJ2-3, the V gene TRBV7-9, with 7 positions matching TRBD1. The germline gives CDR1 SEHNR, CDR2 FQNEAQ (reference sequence). Germline trimming cut 5 bases from V and 4 bases from J; bases unmatched to any gene: 12. The CDR3 is 16 residues long. CDR3 sequence (DNA): TGTGCCAGCAGCCCGAGGGACAGAGGGATGGCAGATACGCAGTATTTT. This encodes CASSPRDRGMADTQYF.

The rearrangement links TRBV12-3 or TRBV12-4 to TRBJ2-2; D possibly corresponds to TRBD1 (6 bases). Deletions cut 6 bases from V and 10 bases from J, with 9 bases between. The CDR3 is 11 amino acids. The CDR3 here is CASSPGVELFF. The CDR3 region has the DNA TGTGCCAGCAGCCCAGGGGTGGAGCTGTTTTTT.

The CDR3 coding sequence is TGTGCTAGCAGACAGGGGGGTTACGAGCAGTACTTC. It encodes CASRQGGYEQYF. The J gene is TRBJ2-7, the V gene TRBV12-5; 9 bases fit TRBD1. Germline assignment: CDR1 LGHNT and CDR2 FRNRAP. The CDR3 totals 12 residues. Trimming took 9 bases from V and 4 from J; bases not matched to a gene: 4.

This clonotype appeared a few times. The chain carries TRBV27 and TRBJ1-1, with D perhaps matching TRBD1 (5 bases). This CDR3 has 15 residues. V was pared by 2 bases and J by 0 bases, with 10 bases between. Germline loops: CDR1 MNHEY, CDR2 SMNVEV (reference sequence). CDR3 region: CASSLTRTMNTEAFF. CDR3 nucleotides: TGTGCCAGCAGTTTAACGCGGACAATGAACACTGAAGCTTTCTTT.

The chain recombines TRBV7-9 with TRBJ2-1, with D possibly TRBD2 on 6 matching bases. Germline CDR1 and CDR2: SEHNR and FQNEAQ (reference sequence). CDR3 length equals 15 residues. Trimming stripped 4 bases from V and 3 bases from J, with 13 bases between. CDR3 nucleotides: TGTGCCAGCAGCTCTGCTACCGGGGGCTACAATGAGCAGTTCTTC. Its protein product is CASSSATGGYNEQFF.

The rearrangement joins TRBV4-1 to TRBJ1-2; D possibly corresponds to TRBD1 (5 bases). CDR1 is MGHRA and CDR2 is YSYEKL in the germline V gene. The CDR3 sequence is 15 residues long. Trimming removed 0 bases from V and 4 bases from J, with 12 bases in between. In nucleotides, the CDR3 is TGCGCCAGCAGCCAAGATGGGGGGGGGACCTATGGCTACACCTTC. Protein product: CASSQDGGGTYGYTF.

The chain links TRBV6-2 or TRBV6-3 to TRBJ2-2; perhaps TRBD1 as D (5 bases). The CDR3 totals 15 residues. Between the trimmed V and J ends, which lost 5 bases and 5 bases, there was a span of 15 bases. From germline, CDR1 is MNHEY and CDR2 SVGEGT. The CDR3 DNA sequence: TGTGCCAGCAGTCATGTTACAGGAATTACCGGGGAGCTGTTTTTT. Protein product: CASSHVTGITGELFF.

There are a few counts of this clonotype. The gene calls are TRBV20-1 and TRBJ2-2, with a tentative D call TRBD2 (6 bases). The V gene's germline CDR1 is DFQATT and CDR2 SNEGSKA (reference sequence). V lost 4 bases and J 3 bases, leaving 15 bases between the germline ends. CDR3 length: 15 amino acids. The CDR3 reads CSAKDGGVDTGELFF. In DNA form, the CDR3 reads TGCAGTGCTAAGGACGGAGGGGTAGACACCGGGGAGCTGTTTTTT.

The chain has TRBV27 and TRBJ1-1; 8 positions match TRBD1. Germline-derived CDR1 and CDR2 are MNHEY and SMNVEV (reference sequence). Losses at the gene ends were 8 bases for V and 5 bases for J; bases not matched to a gene: 4. The CDR3 consists of 12 residues. Here the CDR3 reads CASFRGQTEAFF. CDR3 coding DNA: TGTGCCAGCTTCAGGGGGCAAACTGAAGCTTTCTTT.

Only a few counts were recorded for this clonotype. This chain connects TRBV7-6 to TRBJ1-5; TRBD1 agrees at 7 bases. This CDR3 contains 15 residues. Germline V lookup: CDR1 SGHVS, CDR2 FNYEAQ. V lost 1 base to trimming and J lost 1 base; unmatched junction nucleotides: 1. The CDR3 sequence: CASSLGQGSNQPQHF. The CDR3 nucleotides read TGTGCCAGCAGCTTAGGACAGGGAAGCAATCAGCCCCAGCATTTT. Full variable domain (outside the CDR3, taken from reference TRBV7-6 and TRBJ1-5): GAGVSQSPRYKVTKRGQDVALRCDPISGHVSLYWYRQALGQGPEFLTYFNYEAQQDKSGLPNDRFSAERPEGSISTLTIQRTEQRDSAMYRCASSLGQGSNQPQHFGDGTRLSIL.

The chain uses TRBV7-2 and TRBJ2-6, with unresolved D. Trimming shortened V by 4 bases and J by 0 bases, and 4 bases separated the two germline ends. Germline CDR1 and CDR2: SGHTA and FQGNSA. The CDR3 spans 14 residues. This chain's CDR3 is CASSSYSGANVLTF. The CDR3 DNA reads TGTGCCAGCAGCTCGTACTCTGGGGCCAACGTCCTGACTTTC. The full variable domain, its missing parts supplied by reference TRBV7-2 and TRBJ2-6, is GAGVSQSPSNKVTEKGKDVELRCDPISGHTALYWYRQSLGQGLEFLIYFQGNSAPDKSGLPSDRFSAERTGGSVSTLTIQRTQQEDSAVYLCASSSYSGANVLTFGAGSRLTVL.

This clonotype was observed a handful of times. The chain has TRBV4-1 and TRBJ2-3; D might be TRBD1 (6 bases). The CDR3 covers 15 residues. Per the germline V gene, CDR1 is MGHRA and CDR2 is YSYEKL. V was trimmed by 5 bases and J by 6 bases, leaving 18 bases between them. The DNA for the CDR3 is TGCGCCAGCAGCGGGCGGGTACAGGGTAGTGATACGCAGTATTTT. This gives the protein CASSGRVQGSDTQYF.

V and J are TRBV5-1 and TRBJ1-2; the D is unclear. Per germline, CDR1 SGHRS and CDR2 YFSETQ. The CDR3 runs 14 residues. Trimming took 4 bases from V and 5 from J, leaving 15 bases between them. The CDR3 region has the DNA TGCGCCAGCAGCCCCTCCGGGGTGGAATATGGCTACACCTTC. The encoded protein is CASSPSGVEYGYTF.

This clonotype was counted between two and nine times. The CDR3 carries no conserved terminal phenylalanine or tryptophan, so it likely arises from a read error. The CDR3 coding sequence is TGTGCCAGCAGCCCCGGGGTAGCGGGCTACAATGAGCAGTTCTTA. Translating gives CASSPGVAGYNEQFL. This rearrangement joins TRBV7-8 to TRBJ2-1; 7 nucleotides line up with TRBD2. This CDR3 region has 15 residues. Germline CDR1 is SGHVS and CDR2 is FQNEAQ. V was pared by 5 bases and J by 3 bases, with 7 bases of the junction left unmatched.

The gene calls are TRBV7-8 and TRBJ2-3, with D perhaps TRBD1 (6 bases). V lost 1 base to trimming and J lost 1 base, with 9 bases between them. Per germline, CDR1 SGHVS and CDR2 FQNEAQ. The CDR3 is made up of 15 amino acids. In nucleotides, the CDR3 is TGTGCCAGCAGCTTAGTTCAGGGGCGCACAGATACGCAGTATTTT. It codes for CASSLVQGRTDTQYF.

The chain combines TRBV7-8 with TRBJ2-7; D is ambiguous. V was pared by 3 bases and J by 2 bases, with 11 bases between. This CDR3 is built from 14 residues. The germline gives CDR1 SGHVS, CDR2 FQNEAQ. The CDR3 DNA is TGTGCCAGCAGCTTGACACCTTCCCCCTACGAGCAGTACTTC. It codes for CASSLTPSPYEQYF. Full variable domain (missing parts from reference TRBV7-8 and TRBJ2-7): GAGVSQSPRYKVAKRGQDVALRCDPISGHVSLFWYQQALGQGPEFLTYFQNEAQLDKSGLPSDRFFAERPEGSVSTLKIQRTQQEDSAVYLCASSLTPSPYEQYFGPGTRLTVT.

The chain recombines TRBV27 with TRBJ1-1; D perhaps matches TRBD1 (5 bases). Germline lookup yields CDR1 MNHEY and CDR2 SMNVEV (reference sequence). V was clipped by 6 bases and J by 11 bases, with 22 bases between them. This CDR3 comprises 14 residues. The CDR3 DNA reads TGTGCCAGCAGCCCGACTGCGACAGTTCCATCGGCTTTCTTT. This encodes CASSPTATVPSAFF.

The chain recombines TRBV6-6 with TRBJ1-1; 7 bases map to TRBD1. V lost 0 bases to trimming and J lost 4 bases; unmatched junction nucleotides: 5. Germline loops: CDR1 MNHNY, CDR2 SVGAGI (reference sequence). The CDR3 runs to 15 residues. CDR3 sequence (DNA): TGTGCCAGCAGTTACTCGAAGGGGGCGAGCACTGAAGCTTTCTTT. Its protein is CASSYSKGASTEAFF.

This rearrangement joins TRBV7-8 to TRBJ2-1; D is unclear. The germline CDR1 and CDR2 sequences are SGHVS and FQNEAQ. The CDR3 loop spans 14 amino acids. V shed 3 bases and J shed 8 bases, with 14 bases lying between them. CDR3 nucleotides: TGTGCCAGCAGCTTGCCCCCGGCAACCCATGAGCAGTTCTTC. Translated: CASSLPPATHEQFF.

The chain employs TRBV7-9 and TRBJ2-3, with D perhaps given as TRBD1 or TRBD2 (5 bases each). This CDR3 region has 14 residues. The V and J ends lost 3 bases and 2 bases respectively, with 9 bases between them. Germline assignment: CDR1 SEHNR and CDR2 FQNEAQ (reference sequence). CDR3 sequence reads: CASSFEGNTDTQYF. CDR3 bases: TGTGCCAGCAGCTTTGAGGGGAACACAGATACGCAGTATTTT. Filled out from reference TRBV7-9 and TRBJ2-3, the complete variable domain reads DTGVSQNPRHKITKRGQNVTFRCDPISEHNRLYWYRQTLGQGPEFLTYFQNEAQLEKSRLLSDRFSAERPKGSFSTLEIQRTEQGDSAMYLCASSFEGNTDTQYFGPGTRLTVL.

V gene TRBV7-9 combines with J gene TRBJ1-5; 10 bases align to TRBD1. CDR1 is SEHNR and CDR2 is FQNEAQ in the germline V gene (reference sequence). V gave up 5 bases and J gave up 4 bases; unmatched junction bases: 8. This CDR3 has 16 amino acids. CDR3 sequence: CASSDDPGQGNQPQHF. Written as DNA, the CDR3 is TGTGCCAGCAGCGACGACCCGGGACAGGGGAATCAGCCCCAGCATTTT.

This clonotype has at least ten counts. The chain couples TRBV11-2 to TRBJ2-5; possibly TRBD2 for D (7 bases). The CDR3 length is 14 residues. The germline V gene encodes CDR1 SGHAT and CDR2 FQNNGV. V was shortened by 5 bases and J by 10 bases, with 20 bases between the two germline ends. The chain's CDR3 is CASSHIKGGVGQYF. In nucleotides, the CDR3 is TGTGCCAGCAGCCACATTAAGGGGGGGGTGGGCCAGTACTTC.

This clonotype has more than one count but fewer than ten. This chain links TRBV6-5 with TRBJ2-1; the D gene could be TRBD1 or TRBD2 (5 bases each). The germline CDR1 and CDR2 sequences are MNHEY and SVGAGI. The CDR3 is 14 residues long. V was clipped by 6 bases and J by 7 bases, with 16 bases between them. The CDR3 sequence: CASSLEGRRNEQFF. The CDR3 DNA sequence: TGTGCCAGCAGCCTCGAGGGACGTCGGAATGAGCAGTTCTTC.

This chain connects TRBV7-9 to TRBJ1-1; unclear D gene. Between the trimmed V and J ends, which lost 5 bases and 7 bases, there was a span of 14 bases. Per the germline V gene, CDR1 is SEHNR and CDR2 is FQNEAQ (reference sequence). The CDR3 sequence is 13 residues long. The CDR3 sequence: CASSPAGSGEAFF. The CDR3 DNA follows: TGTGCCAGCAGCCCAGCCGGGAGTGGTGAAGCTTTCTTT.

This rearrangement joins TRBV28 to TRBJ2-7; no clear D. CDR1 is MDHEN, CDR2 SYDVKM, per germline. Trimming pared 4 bases from V and 4 bases from J, leaving 14 bases between. The CDR3 extends over 14 amino acids. CDR3: CASSSIGGWYEQYF. The CDR3 bases are TGTGCCAGCAGTTCCATAGGTGGGTGGTACGAGCAGTACTTC.

This chain joins TRBV11-2 and TRBJ2-6, with no clear D. Germline CDR1 reads SGHAT; CDR2 reads FQNNGV. V gave up 4 bases and J gave up 4 bases, with 8 bases separating them. The CDR3 has 14 amino acids. CDR3 coding DNA: TGTGCCAGCAGCTCCCCCCCCGGGGCCAACGTCCTGACTTTC. This encodes CASSSPPGANVLTF.

This clonotype was detected only a few times. The chain carries TRBV4-1 and TRBJ1-2, with 7 positions matching TRBD1. Germline CDR1 MGHRA, CDR2 YSYEKL. CDR3 length: 17 amino acids. Unmatched junction bases numbered 10, after V lost 3 bases and J lost 0 bases. For the CDR3, the DNA is TGCGCCAGCAGCCAGGCCAGGACAGGCCCCTCTAACTATGGCTACACCTTC. Encoded protein: CASSQARTGPSNYGYTF.